This entry lists 19 T cell receptor beta chains sequenced from one sample in a study of identical twins. TCRdb analysed the 5' RACE reads with MiXCR anew, one entry per CDR3 protein. The sample yields nearly 900,000 distinct CDR3 sequences, 9% to 15% seen once. The data were also submitted as part of a second study, on yellow fever vaccine responses in identical twins.

Specimen: PBMCs. These receptors were taken from a woman in her late teens or twenties in good health.

This clonotype has just a few counts. The chain employs TRBV20-1 and TRBJ2-7; D is possibly TRBD2 (6 bases). The germline V gene has CDR1 DFQATT and CDR2 SNEGSKA (reference sequence). There are 14 residues in the CDR3. V shed 6 bases and J shed 3 bases, with 18 bases lying between them. The CDR3 region is CSAYSPGGVYEQYV. For the CDR3, the DNA is TGCAGTGCGTATTCACCTGGAGGGGTCTACGAGCAGTACGTC.

Only a few counts were recorded for this clonotype. V gene TRBV5-6 combines with J gene TRBJ2-5, with 14 bases identical to TRBD2. This CDR3 region has 18 residues. J lost 2 bases, V lost 4 bases, and 10 bases had no gene match. The germline V gene encodes CDR1 SGHDT and CDR2 YYEEEE. The CDR3 loop is CASSLPRLAGGWQETQYF. The DNA of the CDR3 is TGTGCCAGCAGCCTTCCCAGACTAGCGGGAGGGTGGCAAGAGACCCAGTACTTC.

In nucleotides, the CDR3 is TGTGCCAGCAGCGTAGTGGCGGGAACTCAGGACGAGCAGTACTTC. This sequence encodes CASSVVAGTQDEQYF. The chain carries TRBV9 and TRBJ2-7; perhaps TRBD2 as D (6 bases). The germline V gene has CDR1 SGDLS and CDR2 YYNGEE. Trimming removed 0 bases at V and 5 bases at J, with 15 bases between. The CDR3 totals 15 residues.

There are many counts of this clonotype. This chain uses TRBV10-1 with TRBJ2-5; the match to TRBD1 covers 7 bases. V shed 8 bases, J shed 5 bases, and the junction held 8 bases outside the gene matches. Per germline, CDR1 WNHNN and CDR2 SYGVQD (reference sequence). This CDR3 contains 13 residues. CDR3 in amino acids: CASSDRVKETQYF. The CDR3 DNA is TGCGCCAGCTCTGACAGGGTTAAGGAGACCCAGTACTTC.

This clonotype was found many times. The rearrangement uses TRBV6-2 or TRBV6-3 and TRBJ2-1, with D perhaps matching TRBD1 (5 bases). V lost 5 bases, J lost 0 bases, and 11 bases lay in between. The CDR3 is 15 amino acids. Germline V gene data show CDR1 as MNHEY and CDR2 as SVGEGT. Written as DNA, the CDR3 is TGTGCCAGCAGTCCCTGGACATCCTCCTACAATGAGCAGTTCTTC. Translation: CASSPWTSSYNEQFF.

This clonotype was observed a handful of times. V usage is TRBV6-1 and J usage is TRBJ1-2, with a tentative D call TRBD1 (5 bases). The CDR3 has 13 residues. The germline V gene has CDR1 MNHNS and CDR2 SASEGT. V shed 8 bases and J shed 5 bases, with 15 bases lying between them. The CDR3 coding sequence is TGTGCCAGCGGATTGGACATTCAGTATGGCTACACCTTC. The encoded protein is CASGLDIQYGYTF.

This sequence joins TRBV5-1 and TRBJ1-3, with D hard to call. Germline-derived CDR1 and CDR2 are SGHRS and YFSETQ. The ends were cut back, 1 base at V and 3 bases at J, with 14 bases in the middle. The CDR3 covers 16 residues. The CDR3 loop is CASSLTLLQSGNTIYF. CDR3 DNA sequence: TGCGCCAGCAGCTTGACGCTCCTACAGAGTGGAAACACCATATATTTT.

The chain is built from TRBV15 and TRBJ2-6; D is unclear. CDR1 and CDR2 (germline): LNHNV, YYDKDF (reference sequence). Deletions cut 6 bases from V and 2 bases from J, with 11 bases between. The CDR3 extends over 15 amino acids. CDR3 in amino acids: CATRKQDTGANVLTF. The CDR3 DNA sequence: TGTGCCACCAGAAAACAAGACACTGGGGCCAACGTCCTGACTTTC.

This clonotype appeared a few times. The chain combines TRBV24-1 with TRBJ2-3, with D possibly matching TRBD2 (6 bases). V was shortened by 7 bases and J by 5 bases, with 21 bases between the two germline ends. The germline V gene encodes CDR1 KGHDR and CDR2 SFDVKD. The CDR3 covers 16 residues. For the CDR3, the DNA is TGTGCCACCAGCTCGTCGGGACGGGGGAGCCAAGATACGCAGTATTTT. Translation gives CATSSSGRGSQDTQYF.

This chain connects TRBV20-1 to TRBJ1-1, with 10 positions matching TRBD1. This CDR3 spans 12 amino acids. With V trimmed by 6 bases and J by 8 bases, 6 bases remained unmatched. Germline V gives CDR1 DFQATT, CDR2 SNEGSKA (reference sequence). The CDR3 reads CSASGTGVEAFF. The CDR3 DNA reads TGCAGTGCCTCCGGGACAGGGGTGGAAGCTTTCTTT.

In its sample, this clonotype was seen a few times. J is TRBJ1-1 and V is TRBV7-9; D is unresolved. The length of the CDR3 is 15 residues. Germline-derived CDR1 and CDR2 are SEHNR and FQNEAQ (reference sequence). The V gene lost 1 base and the J gene lost 3 bases, with 12 bases spanning the gap. This CDR3 is CASSLGKRRHTEAFF. CDR3 in DNA: TGTGCCAGCAGCTTAGGAAAGAGGCGACACACTGAAGCTTTCTTT.

The J gene is TRBJ1-4, the V gene TRBV15, with D possibly matching TRBD1 (6 bases). CDR1 is LNHNV and CDR2 is YYDKDF in the germline V gene (reference sequence). The CDR3 sequence is 15 residues long. Trimming took off 0 bases at V and 10 bases at J, with 15 bases between the two ends. CDR3 nucleotides: TGTGCCACCAGCAGAGAGGCGGGGGCTGGTGGAAAACTGTTTTTT. Translated: CATSREAGAGGKLFF.

V gene TRBV7-9 combines with J gene TRBJ2-2; D may match TRBD1 or TRBD2 (5 bases each). CDR1 SEHNR and CDR2 FQNEAQ come from the germline V gene (reference sequence). V was trimmed by 6 bases and J by 6 bases, leaving 14 bases between them. The CDR3 loop spans 14 amino acids. The CDR3 DNA reads as TGTGCCAGCAGTTCCCGGGACCTTCCCGGGGAGCTGTTTTTT. Amino acid sequence: CASSSRDLPGELFF.

The rearrangement uses TRBV12-3 or TRBV12-4 and TRBJ2-1; TRBD2 matches at 16 bases. After removal of 1 base from V and 4 bases from J, the junction contained 10 bases not matched to a gene. The length of the CDR3 is 20 residues. The CDR3 sequence is CASSLGKTGTSGRVYNEQFF. CDR3 sequence (DNA): TGTGCCAGCAGTTTAGGGAAAACCGGGACTAGCGGGAGGGTGTACAATGAGCAGTTCTTC.

The rearrangement joins TRBV5-4 to TRBJ2-3, with 9 nucleotides matching TRBD2. Germline CDR1 is SGHNT and CDR2 is YYREEE (reference sequence). Trimming cost V 2 bases and J 3 bases; bases outside gene matches: 16. The length of the CDR3 is 19 residues. The CDR3: CASSLTSAGGLLVTDTQYF. The CDR3 DNA reads TGTGCCAGCAGCTTAACCTCGGCGGGGGGGCTGCTTGTGACAGATACGCAGTATTTT. Filled out from reference TRBV5-4 and TRBJ2-3, the complete variable domain reads ETGVTQSPTHLIKTRGQQVTLRCSSQSGHNTVSWYQQALGQGPQFIFQYYREEENGRGNFPPRFSGLQFPNYSSELNVNALELDDSALYLCASSLTSAGGLLVTDTQYFGPGTRLTVL.

This clonotype was picked up many times. This chain links TRBV5-6 with TRBJ2-1; no definite D call. Trimming pared 0 bases from V and 8 bases from J, leaving 15 bases between. The CDR3 length is 15 residues. Germline loops: CDR1 SGHDT, CDR2 YYEEEE. CDR3 bases: TGTGCCAGCAGCTTGGCCGGGCTAGGTCTGCATGAGCAGTTCTTC. Translation: CASSLAGLGLHEQFF.

This sequence joins TRBV11-3 and TRBJ2-2, with TRBD1 as a possible D gene (6 bases). Per the germline V gene, CDR1 is SGHNT and CDR2 is YENEEA. The CDR3 contains 14 residues. V lost 11 bases and J 8 bases, leaving 21 bases between the germline ends. CDR3 in DNA: TGTGCCGCCTCTCGGGACACCGGGTCGGGGGAGCTGTTTTTT. This translates into CAASRDTGSGELFF.

This clonotype was seen a few times. The gene calls are TRBV20-1 and TRBJ2-7; 7 bases line up with TRBD1. V shed 5 bases and J 6 bases; nucleotides not matched to a gene: 16. The CDR3 length is 15 residues. Germline CDR1 and CDR2: DFQATT and SNEGSKA (reference sequence). In DNA, the CDR3 is TGCAGTGCTTTGGCCGTAACAGGGGACCCTGGCGAGCAGTACTTC. It yields the protein CSALAVTGDPGEQYF.

This sequence joins TRBV19 and TRBJ1-2, with TRBD1 as a possible D gene (6 bases). The germline gives CDR1 LNHDA, CDR2 SQIVND (reference sequence). This CDR3 is 19 amino acids long. V lost 10 bases to trimming and J lost 2 bases, with 32 bases between them. The DNA for the CDR3 is TGTGCCACCCAAGGAGAAAACCGGGACACCAAGGGGCTCAACTATGGCTACACCTTC. Translation gives CATQGENRDTKGLNYGYTF.